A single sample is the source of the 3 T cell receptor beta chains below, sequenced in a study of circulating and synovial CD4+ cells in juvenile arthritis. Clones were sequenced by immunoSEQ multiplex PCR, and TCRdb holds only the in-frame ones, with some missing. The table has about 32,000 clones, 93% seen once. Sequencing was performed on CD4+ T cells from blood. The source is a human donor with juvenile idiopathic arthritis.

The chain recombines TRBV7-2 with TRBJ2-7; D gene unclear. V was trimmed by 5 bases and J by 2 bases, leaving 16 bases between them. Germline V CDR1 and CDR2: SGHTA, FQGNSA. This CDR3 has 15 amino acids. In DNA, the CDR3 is TGTGCCAGCAGCCCCTTCTCTCTCGGTCCCTACGAGCAGTACTTC. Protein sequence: CASSPFSLGPYEQYF.

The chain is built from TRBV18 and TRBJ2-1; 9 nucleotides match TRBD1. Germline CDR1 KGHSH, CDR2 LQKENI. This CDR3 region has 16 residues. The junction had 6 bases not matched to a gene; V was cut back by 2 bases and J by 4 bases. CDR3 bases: TGTGCCAGCTCACCATTAGGAGGACAGGGGTACAATGAGCAGTTCTTC. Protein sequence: CASSPLGGQGYNEQFF. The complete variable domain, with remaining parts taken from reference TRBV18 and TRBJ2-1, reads NAGVMQNPRHLVRRRGQEARLRCSPMKGHSHVYWYRQLPEEGLKFMVYLQKENIIDESGMPKERFSAEFPKEGPSILRIQQVVRGDSAAYFCASSPLGGQGYNEQFFGPGTRLTVL.

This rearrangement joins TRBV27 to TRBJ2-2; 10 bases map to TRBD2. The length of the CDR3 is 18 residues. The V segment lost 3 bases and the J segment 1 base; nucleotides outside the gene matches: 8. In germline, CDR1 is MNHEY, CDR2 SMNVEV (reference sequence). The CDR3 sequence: CASSFPPQREGNTGELFF. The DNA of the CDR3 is TGTGCCAGCAGTTTCCCCCCACAGCGGGAGGGGAACACCGGGGAGCTGTTTTTT.